The 28 T cell receptor beta chains in this list originate from one sample, sequenced in a study of blood T cell repertoires in COVID-19. Profiling relied on immunoSEQ multiplex PCR, and the TCRdb table lists in-frame clones only, not all of them. The sample yields under 300,000 clones, more than 80% seen once. The sequenced sample consisted of peripheral blood. These receptors originate from a middle-aged woman with acute or convalescent COVID-19.

The V call is TRBV24-1, the J call TRBJ1-1; the D gene is possibly TRBD1 (5 bases). The length of the CDR3 is 15 residues. In germline, CDR1 is KGHDR, CDR2 SFDVKD. Trimming stripped 4 bases from V and 4 bases from J, with 15 bases between. CDR3 sequence reads: CATSDPTAGVTEAFF. In DNA, the CDR3 is TGTGCCACCAGTGACCCGACAGCGGGGGTCACTGAAGCTTTCTTT.

This clone is a singleton in its sample. The gene calls are TRBV5-1 and TRBJ2-7; 9 nucleotides line up with TRBD2. Trimming removed 2 bases from V and 2 bases from J; junction bases left unmatched: 2. Germline V lookup: CDR1 SGHRS, CDR2 YFSETQ. CDR3 size: 14 residues. The CDR3 region is CASSFSSGAYEQYV. Written as DNA, the CDR3 is TGCGCCAGCAGCTTCTCTAGCGGGGCCTACGAGCAGTACGTC.

The V gene is TRBV27, the J gene TRBJ2-5, with D possibly matching TRBD1 (5 bases). The V end lost 3 bases, the J end lost 10 bases, and 15 bases lay between the germline ends. Per the germline V gene, CDR1 is MNHEY and CDR2 is SMNVEV (reference sequence). The CDR3 consists of 13 residues. CDR3: CASSFVGQGGQYF. CDR3 nucleotides: TGTGCCAGCAGTTTTGTGGGCCAGGGTGGCCAGTACTTC.

The V call is TRBV7-2, the J call TRBJ1-6; weak D call: TRBD1 (6 bases). Germline assignment: CDR1 SGHTA and CDR2 FQGNSA. This CDR3 comprises 15 residues. Trimming cost V 4 bases and J 7 bases, with 14 bases left between them. The DNA of the CDR3 is TGTGCCAGCAGCTCGGGGGGGGCGAGGAATTCACCCCTCCACTTT. Translation gives CASSSGGARNSPLHF.

This clone was counted between two and nine times. The chain recombines TRBV9 with TRBJ1-1, with 8 bases aligning to TRBD1. Trimming cost V 4 bases and J 6 bases; bases outside gene matches: 8. The CDR3 spans 14 residues. CDR1 and CDR2 from the germline V gene are SGDLS and YYNGEE. CDR3: CASSPQGAAAEAFF. The CDR3 DNA is TGTGCCAGCAGCCCTCAGGGGGCCGCGGCTGAAGCTTTCTTT.

The chain is built from TRBV24-1 and TRBJ2-5, with TRBD1 identical over 9 bases. Trimming took 3 bases from V and 5 from J; bases not matched to a gene: 3. Germline V gene sequence: CDR1 KGHDR, CDR2 SFDVKD. The CDR3 extends over 14 amino acids. The CDR3 region has the DNA TGTGCCACCAGTGATACAGGGGGCAGGGAGACCCAGTACTTC. Translation: CATSDTGGRETQYF.

The chain links TRBV18 to TRBJ2-7; 9 bases map to TRBD1. The CDR3 is 14 amino acids. Germline CDR1 reads KGHSH; CDR2 reads LQKENI. The ends lost 5 bases at V and 3 bases at J; junction bases unmatched: 5. Written as DNA, the CDR3 is TGTGCCAGCTCAACAGGGGGCTCAGTCTACGAGCAGTACGTC. This encodes CASSTGGSVYEQYV.

The chain is built from TRBV9 and TRBJ1-1; 11 bases line up with TRBD1. CDR3 length: 15 amino acids. From germline, CDR1 is SGDLS and CDR2 YYNGEE. The V segment lost 4 bases and the J segment 7 bases; nucleotides outside the gene matches: 9. This CDR3 is CASSPGTGGMNEAFF. The CDR3 DNA reads TGTGCCAGCAGCCCTGGGACAGGGGGTATGAATGAAGCTTTCTTT.

The chain couples TRBV10-2 to TRBJ2-3; 10 positions agree with TRBD2. This CDR3 is built from 15 residues. V trimming: 2 bases; J trimming: 3 bases; junction bases outside the gene matches: 2. The germline CDR1 and CDR2 sequences are WSHSY and SAAADI. CDR3 sequence reads: CASSELAGVTDTQYF. The DNA of the CDR3 is TGCGCCAGCAGTGAGCTAGCGGGGGTGACAGATACGCAGTATTTT.

This sequence joins TRBV11-2 and TRBJ1-1, with D uncertain. CDR3 length: 12 residues. The V and J ends lost 6 bases and 4 bases respectively, with 9 bases between them. CDR1 SGHAT and CDR2 FQNNGV come from the germline V gene. The CDR3 region has the DNA TGTGCCAGCAGGTCGACGGGCACTGAAGCTTTCTTT. Amino acid sequence: CASRSTGTEAFF.

The chain carries TRBV27 and TRBJ1-4; 9 bases match TRBD1. Germline V gene data show CDR1 as MNHEY and CDR2 as SMNVEV (reference sequence). V dropped 6 bases and J dropped 8; count of bases not matched to a gene: 7. The CDR3 loop spans 14 amino acids. CDR3 residues: CASSWGQGVEKLFF. The CDR3, as DNA: TGTGCCAGCAGCTGGGGACAGGGAGTAGAAAAACTGTTTTTT.

This sequence joins TRBV9 and TRBJ1-2; weak D call: TRBD1 (5 bases). The CDR3 totals 13 residues. The V gene lost 3 bases and the J gene lost 6 bases, with 12 bases spanning the gap. Germline V gene data show CDR1 as SGDLS and CDR2 as YYNGEE. Written as DNA, the CDR3 is TGTGCCAGCAGCGCGCCGGGACTTCATGGCTACACCTTC. Translation: CASSAPGLHGYTF.

This chain links TRBV30 with TRBJ1-2; D ambiguous. Trimming took off 0 bases at V and 4 bases at J, with 9 bases between the two ends. Germline assignment: CDR1 GTSNPN and CDR2 SVGIG (reference sequence). CDR3 length: 13 amino acids. The CDR3 is CAWSVSGSYGYTF. The CDR3 nucleotides are TGTGCCTGGAGTGTCTCGGGGAGCTATGGCTACACCTTC.

Here the CDR3 DNA reads TGTGCCAGCAGCTCCCGGGGAGGGGAGGGAGCTAATGAAAAACTGTTTTTT. Translated, it gives CASSSRGGEGANEKLFF. The chain has TRBV7-9 and TRBJ1-4, with D possibly TRBD1 on 5 matching bases. With 4 bases removed from V and 3 bases from J, the gap between germline ends came to 18 bases. The CDR3 consists of 17 residues. CDR1 is SEHNR and CDR2 is FQNEAQ in the germline V gene (reference sequence).

This clone was detected only once. The V gene is TRBV5-1, the J gene TRBJ1-1; 7 bases align to TRBD1. J was trimmed by 5 bases and V by 0 bases; bases with no gene match: 7. The CDR3 is 15 amino acids. CDR1 and CDR2 (germline): SGHRS, YFSETQ. CDR3 nucleotide sequence: TGCGCCAGCAGCTTGGAAGGGCAGGGGGTAACTGAAGCTTTCTTT. Its protein is CASSLEGQGVTEAFF.

The rearrangement uses TRBV6-2 or TRBV6-3 and TRBJ2-4, with a possible D match to TRBD1 (6 bases). This CDR3 is built from 17 residues. V was shortened by 4 bases and J by 0 bases, with 16 bases between the two germline ends. Germline V gene lookup returns CDR1 MNHEY and CDR2 SVGEGT. The CDR3 protein is CASSFGRGILAKNIQYF. As DNA, the CDR3 is TGTGCCAGCAGTTTCGGAAGGGGGATTCTAGCCAAAAACATTCAGTACTTC.

This clone was recorded only once. The rearrangement uses TRBV19 and TRBJ1-2; D perhaps matches TRBD1 (6 bases). CDR3 length equals 14 residues. The V end was cut by 0 bases, the J end by 6 bases, with 11 bases between. CDR1 is LNHDA, CDR2 SQIVND, per germline (reference sequence). The CDR3 is CASSIEARGHGYTF. Here the CDR3 DNA reads TGTGCCAGTAGTATAGAAGCCAGGGGACATGGCTACACCTTC.

The chain combines TRBV5-1 with TRBJ2-3; 8 bases line up with TRBD2. CDR1 is SGHRS and CDR2 is YFSETQ in the germline V gene. There are 14 residues in the CDR3. The J segment lost 6 bases and the V segment lost 0 bases, leaving 3 bases of the junction unmatched. This CDR3 reads CASSLVGGADTQYF. As DNA, the CDR3 is TGCGCCAGCAGCTTGGTCGGGGGGGCCGATACGCAGTATTTT.

Only a few counts were recorded for this clone. The V gene is TRBV7-8, the J gene TRBJ1-2; D may be TRBD1 (6 bases). Trimming took off 2 bases at V and 4 bases at J, with 8 bases between the two ends. Germline CDR1 is SGHVS and CDR2 is FQNEAQ. The length of the CDR3 is 13 residues. Here the CDR3 DNA reads TGTGCCAGCAGCTTAACAGGGAGCTATGGCTACACCTTC. Protein: CASSLTGSYGYTF.

V is TRBV18 and J is TRBJ2-5; a weak D match, TRBD2 (6 bases). Trimming cost V 6 bases and J 3 bases, with 11 bases left between them. This CDR3 has 13 amino acids. Germline V gene lookup returns CDR1 KGHSH and CDR2 LQKENI. DNA for the CDR3: TGTGCCAGCTCGTCGGGAGTTAAAGAGACCCAGTACTTC. This encodes CASSSGVKETQYF.

This chain joins TRBV24-1 and TRBJ2-1; D may be TRBD1 (6 bases). There are 14 residues in the CDR3. Per germline, CDR1 KGHDR and CDR2 SFDVKD. The germline V and J ends were trimmed by 4 bases and 6 bases, with 12 bases remaining between them. Written as DNA, the CDR3 is TGTGCCACCAGTGAACCCACAGGGACCAATGAGCAGTTCTTC. It encodes CATSEPTGTNEQFF.

The rearrangement joins TRBV5-1 to TRBJ1-6, with 7 bases that match TRBD1. The CDR3 is 14 residues long. Germline CDR1 reads SGHRS; CDR2 reads YFSETQ. The ends lost 4 bases at V and 5 bases at J; junction bases unmatched: 3. The CDR3 here is CASSPTGNNSPLHF. CDR3 sequence (DNA): TGCGCCAGCAGCCCGACAGGGAATAATTCACCCCTCCACTTT.

The chain links TRBV11-2 to TRBJ2-3, with TRBD1 matching 7 bases. V lost 4 bases and J lost 2; bases outside the gene matches: 12. The CDR3 has 17 residues. Germline V lookup: CDR1 SGHAT, CDR2 FQNNGV. This CDR3 reads CASSSASDRPNTDTQYF. DNA for the CDR3: TGTGCCAGCAGCTCCGCCTCGGACAGGCCTAACACAGATACGCAGTATTTT.

The genes are TRBV5-6 and TRBJ1-2; unclear D gene. Germline V gives CDR1 SGHDT, CDR2 YYEEEE. CDR3 length: 13 residues. Deletions cut 4 bases from V and 4 bases from J, with 11 bases between. CDR3: CASSPGSSYGYTF. The CDR3 DNA sequence: TGTGCCAGCAGCCCCGGGTCATCCTATGGCTACACCTTC.

The J gene is TRBJ1-5, the V gene TRBV2; D may be TRBD1 (5 bases). Trimming removed 7 bases at V and 6 bases at J, with 7 bases between. In germline, CDR1 is SNHLY, CDR2 FYNNEI. This CDR3 is 11 amino acids long. CDR3 bases: TGTGCCAGCAAAGGGGTTCAGCCCCAGCATTTT. Encoded protein: CASKGVQPQHF.

CDR3 sequence reads: CASSLVKGEQFF. CDR3 nucleotides: TGCGCCAGCAGCTTGGTAAAGGGGGAACAGTTCTTC. The chain employs TRBV5-1 and TRBJ2-1; TRBD1 might be the D (6 bases). This CDR3 has 12 amino acids. CDR1 SGHRS and CDR2 YFSETQ come from the germline V gene. V was shortened by 0 bases and J by 13 bases, with 11 bases between the two germline ends.

This chain links TRBV5-6 with TRBJ1-2; TRBD1 might be the D (6 bases). CDR3 length equals 14 residues. Trimming took 1 base from V and 8 from J, leaving 15 bases between them. Germline V CDR1 and CDR2: SGHDT, YYEEEE. As DNA, the CDR3 is TGTGCCAGCAGCTTGAGAGACGGGGGGCAGGGCTACACCTTC. It translates to CASSLRDGGQGYTF.

This rearrangement joins TRBV21-1 to TRBJ2-5; the D segment call TRBD1 is taken from the table without a DNA check. TRBV21-1 has pseudogene status. The CDR3 is 15 residues long. Written as DNA, the CDR3 is TGTGCCAGTCCCCCCAAAGGCAGGGGGCAAGAGACCCAGTACTTC. Residues: CASPPKGRGQETQYF.